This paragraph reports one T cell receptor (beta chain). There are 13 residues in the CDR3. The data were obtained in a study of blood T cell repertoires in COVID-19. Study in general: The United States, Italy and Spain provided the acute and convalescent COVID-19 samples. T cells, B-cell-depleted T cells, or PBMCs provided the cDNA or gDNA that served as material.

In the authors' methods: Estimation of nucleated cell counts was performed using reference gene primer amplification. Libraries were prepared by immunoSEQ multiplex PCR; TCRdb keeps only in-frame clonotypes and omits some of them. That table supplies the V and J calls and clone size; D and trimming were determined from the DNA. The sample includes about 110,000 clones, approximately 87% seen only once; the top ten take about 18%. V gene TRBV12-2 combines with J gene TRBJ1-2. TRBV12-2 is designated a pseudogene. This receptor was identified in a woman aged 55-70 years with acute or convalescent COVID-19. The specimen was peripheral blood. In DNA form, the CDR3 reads TGTGCAAGTCGCCCACGGGTTTCCTATGGCTACACCTTC. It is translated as CASRPRVSYGYTF.